This is a list of T cell receptor beta chains from one sample in a study of response to subunit inactivated influenza vaccine. TCRdb independently ran MiXCR on the RT-PCR reads; one entry per CDR3 protein. Here the sample spans 200,000 to 250,000 distinct CDR3 sequences, 9% to 15% being singletons. The specimen comprised non-naive T cells sorted from PBMCs, sampled less than 15 days before vaccination. Source of these receptors: a man between 50 and 59 years old who received an inactivated influenza vaccine. Each CDR3 is given with its conserved first and last residue. D genes are given only for firm matches. Part of the rows lack a size; the others show once, few, many or a class for expanded clones.

j_call clone_size v_call cdr3_length d_call cdr3_nt cdr3_aa
TRBJ2-3 NA TRBV20-1 15 NA TGCAGTGCTAGCGGGGCCGCCCTTAGCACAGATACGCAGTATTTT CSASGAALSTDTQYF
TRBJ2-2 many TRBV20-1 12 NA TGCAGTGCTAGACACACCACCGGGGAGCTGTTTTTT CSARHTTGELFF
TRBJ2-7 few TRBV2 15 NA TGTGCCAGCAGTGACAGGGACTCCCAGAGGAGGGAGCAGTACTTC CASSDRDSQRREQYF
TRBJ2-3 NA TRBV3-1 16 TRBD2 TGTGCCAGCAGCCTTCGCGGGAGGCCCCACACAGATACGCAGTATTTT CASSLRGRPHTDTQYF
TRBJ2-3 few TRBV4-2 17 NA TGTGCCAGCAGCCAAGGGGGGGCGGGACAGCACTCCGATACGCAGTATTTT CASSQGGAGQHSDTQYF
TRBJ2-1 few TRBV4-1 17 TRBD2 TGCGCCAGCAGCCAAGGGGGGGGTGGAGAGACCTACAATGAGCAGTTCTTC CASSQGGGGETYNEQFF
TRBJ2-7 NA TRBV7-9 12 TRBD1 TGTGCCAGCAGCCAGACAGGGCTAGAGCAGTACTTC CASSQTGLEQYF
TRBJ2-5 few TRBV5-6 13 NA TGTGCCAGCAGCTCGCGGGATCGGGAGACCCAGTACTTC CASSSRDRETQYF
TRBJ2-5 NA TRBV11-2 15 TRBD2 TGTGCCAGCAGCTCCACCCTCGCGGCGGGAGATACCCAGTACTTC CASSSTLAAGDTQYF
TRBJ2-1 few TRBV24-1 14 TRBD2 TGTGCCACCAGTCTAGCGGGGGCCAACAATGAGCAGTTCTTC CATSLAGANNEQFF
TRBJ2-1 few TRBV7-9 14 NA TGTGCCAGCAGCACCTCGAGCTCCTACAATGAGCAGTTCTTC CASSTSSSYNEQFF
TRBJ1-4 many TRBV4-2 15 TRBD1 TGTGCCAGCAGCCAAGTCGGGACAGGGTTAGAAAAACTGTTTTTT CASSQVGTGLEKLFF
TRBJ2-2 many TRBV27 17 TRBD2 TGTGCCAGCAGTTCGACTAGCGGGGGGCCGAGGACCGGGGAGCTGTTTTTT CASSSTSGGPRTGELFF
TRBJ1-5 many TRBV7-9 14 NA TGTGCCAGCAGCTTTGGGGGGATCGATCAGCCCCAGCATTTT CASSFGGIDQPQHF
TRBJ2-3 NA TRBV20-1 14 NA TGCAGTGCTAGAGATCCCGGAGGGAGCGATACGCAGTATTTT CSARDPGGSDTQYF
TRBJ2-5 many TRBV20-1 15 TRBD1 TGCAGTGCTCAGCCACGGACAGGGGCACAAGAGACCCAGTACTTC CSAQPRTGAQETQYF
TRBJ1-4 NA TRBV6-1 14 NA TGTGCCAGTGACCGACCCGCCTTCCCCGAAAAACTGTTTTTT CASDRPAFPEKLFF
TRBJ2-3 NA TRBV7-2 17 NA TGTGCCAGCAGCTTAGGCTTAATTGGTCGTGGTTCAGATACGCAGTATTTT CASSLGLIGRGSDTQYF
TRBJ2-3 NA TRBV20-1 13 TRBD1 TGCAGTGCTGGGGACAGGGTTCAGTATACGCAGTATTTT CSAGDRVQYTQYF
TRBJ2-1 few TRBV12-3/TRBV12-4 16 TRBD2 TGTGCCAGCAAAGGAGGCCTAGCGGGTCTGGGGAATGAGCAGTTCTTC CASKGGLAGLGNEQFF
TRBJ2-2 few TRBV10-2 15 TRBD1 TGCGCCAGCAGTGGGGACAGCTCGAACACCGGGGAGCTGTTTTTT CASSGDSSNTGELFF
TRBJ1-2 few TRBV7-8 14 NA TGTGCCAGCAGCTTAGGAGGGCGAATGGGTGGCTACACCTTC CASSLGGRMGGYTF
TRBJ2-7 NA TRBV7-2 15 TRBD2 TGTGCCAGCAGCTTAAAGAGGGAGGGGTCGTACGAGCAGTACTTC CASSLKREGSYEQYF
TRBJ1-6 NA TRBV3-1 15 NA TGTGCCTGCAGCCAAGCGGGGTCGGGGCGGACACCCCTCCACTTT CACSQAGSGRTPLHF
TRBJ1-6 few TRBV27 15 NA TGTGCCAGCAGTCAACCGCGGTCCCCGAATTCACCCCTCCACTTT CASSQPRSPNSPLHF
TRBJ1-5 NA TRBV7-8 15 NA TGTGCCAGCAGCGGGGACGGAGATAGCAATCAGCCCCAGCATTTT CASSGDGDSNQPQHF
TRBJ1-1 few TRBV18 13 NA TGTGCCAGCTCACGACAGCAGAACACTGAAGCTTTCTTT CASSRQQNTEAFF
TRBJ2-7 many TRBV28 14 TRBD2 TGTGCCAGCAGCCCCGGGGGGGGTACCTACGAGCAGTACTTC CASSPGGGTYEQYF
TRBJ2-1 few TRBV7-2 15 TRBD2 TGTGCCAGCAGCTTAGGGGTAGCGGGAGGGAGGGAGCAGTTCTTC CASSLGVAGGREQFF
TRBJ2-1 many TRBV7-3 15 TRBD2 TGTGCCAGCAGCGAGACTAGCGGGAACAACAATGAGCAGTTCTTC CASSETSGNNNEQFF
TRBJ1-2 few TRBV19 14 TRBD1 TGTGCCAGTAGAAGGGACAGGGAGGGCTATGGCTACACCTTC CASRRDREGYGYTF
TRBJ2-3 many TRBV12-3/TRBV12-4 14 NA TGTGCCAGCAAGACGACTACCACCACAGATACGCAGTATTTT CASKTTTTTDTQYF
TRBJ2-3 few TRBV7-2 14 TRBD2 TGTGCCAGCAGCGCTAGCGGGAGTACAGATACGCAGTATTTT CASSASGSTDTQYF
TRBJ1-1 NA TRBV28 14 TRBD1 TGTGCCAGCAGTTCCCGGGACAGGGGTTTTTTGGCTTTCTTT CASSSRDRGFLAFF
TRBJ2-3 few TRBV7-9 17 TRBD2 TGTGCCAGCAGTGCTAATAGCGGGGCCCGGGGCACAGATACGCAGTATTTT CASSANSGARGTDTQYF
TRBJ2-5 NA TRBV12-3/TRBV12-4 14 NA TGTGCCAGCTCGCGGGGGCTCCTTCAAGAGACCCAGTACTTC CASSRGLLQETQYF
TRBJ1-5 few TRBV7-2 16 TRBD1 TGTGCCAGCAGCTTGTCCACAGGGGTGAGCAATCAGCCCCAGCATTTT CASSLSTGVSNQPQHF
TRBJ1-5 NA TRBV6-1 13 NA TGTGCCAGCAGTCAGCAGACAGCCCAGCCCCAGCATTTT CASSQQTAQPQHF
TRBJ2-3 few TRBV7-3 14 NA TGTGCCAGCAGCGGAGGGGAGTCCACAGATACGCAGTATTTT CASSGGESTDTQYF
TRBJ1-2 few TRBV12-3/TRBV12-4 12 NA TGTGCCAGCACCTCGACAGATTATGGCTACACCTTC CASTSTDYGYTF
TRBJ2-7 NA TRBV14 16 TRBD2 TGTGCCAGCAGCCAAGTTGGACTAGCGAACTCCTACGAGCAGTACTTC CASSQVGLANSYEQYF
TRBJ1-5 many TRBV6-2/TRBV6-3 14 NA TGTGCCAGCGCTAGGGCAGGGGGCAATCAGCCCCAGCATTTT CASARAGGNQPQHF
TRBJ2-7 few TRBV5-4 16 TRBD2 TGTGCCAGCAGGAAAACTAGCGGGAGGGGGACTTACGAGCAGTACTTC CASRKTSGRGTYEQYF
TRBJ1-2 few TRBV10-3 14 TRBD1 TGTGCCATCAGCCGGGACAGCGCTAACTATGGCTACACCTTC CAISRDSANYGYTF
TRBJ2-1 few TRBV12-5 11 NA TGTGCTAGTGGTTTTGGCCATGAGCAGTTCTTC CASGFGHEQFF
TRBJ2-2 many TRBV15 15 TRBD2 TGTGCCACCAGCCCGCGGACTAGCGGCGCCGGGGAGCTGTTTTTT CATSPRTSGAGELFF
TRBJ2-7 NA TRBV27 12 NA TGTGCCAGCATTTTCCCCCGCTACGAGCAGTACTTC CASIFPRYEQYF